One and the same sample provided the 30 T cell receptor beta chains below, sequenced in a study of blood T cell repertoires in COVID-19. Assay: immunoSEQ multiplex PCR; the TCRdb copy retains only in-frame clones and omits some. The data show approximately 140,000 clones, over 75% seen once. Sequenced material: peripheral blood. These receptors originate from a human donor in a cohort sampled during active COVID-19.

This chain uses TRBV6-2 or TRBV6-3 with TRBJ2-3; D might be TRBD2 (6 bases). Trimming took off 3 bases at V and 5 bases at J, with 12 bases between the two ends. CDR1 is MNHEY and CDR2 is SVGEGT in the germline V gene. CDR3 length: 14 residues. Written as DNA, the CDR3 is TGTGCCAGCAGTTATGGCGGGACGGTAGATACGCAGTATTTT. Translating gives CASSYGGTVDTQYF.

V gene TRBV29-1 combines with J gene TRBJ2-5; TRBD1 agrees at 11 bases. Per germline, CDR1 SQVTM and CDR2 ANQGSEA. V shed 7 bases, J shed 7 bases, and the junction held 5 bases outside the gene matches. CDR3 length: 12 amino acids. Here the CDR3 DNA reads TGCAGCGCTGGGACAGGGGGGGGGACCCAGTACTTC. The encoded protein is CSAGTGGGTQYF.

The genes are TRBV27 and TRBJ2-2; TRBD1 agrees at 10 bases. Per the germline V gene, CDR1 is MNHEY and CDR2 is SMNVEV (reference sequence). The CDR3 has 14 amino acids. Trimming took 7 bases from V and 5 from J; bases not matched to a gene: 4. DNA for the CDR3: TGTGCCAGCATGACAGGGGGCCGGACCGGGGAGCTGTTTTTT. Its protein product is CASMTGGRTGELFF.

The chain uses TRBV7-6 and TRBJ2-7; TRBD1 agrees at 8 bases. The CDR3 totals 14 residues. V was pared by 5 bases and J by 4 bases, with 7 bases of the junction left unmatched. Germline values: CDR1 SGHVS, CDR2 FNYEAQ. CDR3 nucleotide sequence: TGTGCCAGCAGCCCCGGGACAGGTCCATACGAGCAGTACTTC. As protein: CASSPGTGPYEQYF.

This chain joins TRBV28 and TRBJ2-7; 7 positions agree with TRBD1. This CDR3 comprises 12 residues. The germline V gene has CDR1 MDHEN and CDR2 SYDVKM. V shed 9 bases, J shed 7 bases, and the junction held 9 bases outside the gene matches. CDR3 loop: CASKRQGFEQYF. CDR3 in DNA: TGTGCCAGTAAAAGACAGGGCTTTGAGCAGTACTTC. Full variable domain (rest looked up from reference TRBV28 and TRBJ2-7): DVKVTQSSRYLVKRTGEKVFLECVQDMDHENMFWYRQDPGLGLRLIYFSYDVKMKEKGDIPEGYSVSREKKERFSLILESASTNQTSMYLCASKRQGFEQYFGPGTRLTVT.

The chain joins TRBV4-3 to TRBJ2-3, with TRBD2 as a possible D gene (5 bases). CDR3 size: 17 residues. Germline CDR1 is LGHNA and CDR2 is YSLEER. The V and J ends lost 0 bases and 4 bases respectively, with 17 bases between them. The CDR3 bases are TGCGCCAGCAGCCAAGAGAGCGGATCCCTTCGGGCAGATACGCAGTATTTT. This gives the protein CASSQESGSLRADTQYF.

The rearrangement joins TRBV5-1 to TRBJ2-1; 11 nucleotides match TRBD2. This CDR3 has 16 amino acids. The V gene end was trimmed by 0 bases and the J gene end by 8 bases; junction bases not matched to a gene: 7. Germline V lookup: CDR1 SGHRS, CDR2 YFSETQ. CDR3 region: CASSLVPSGRLYEQFF. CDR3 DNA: TGCGCCAGCAGCTTGGTTCCTAGCGGGAGGTTGTATGAGCAGTTCTTC.

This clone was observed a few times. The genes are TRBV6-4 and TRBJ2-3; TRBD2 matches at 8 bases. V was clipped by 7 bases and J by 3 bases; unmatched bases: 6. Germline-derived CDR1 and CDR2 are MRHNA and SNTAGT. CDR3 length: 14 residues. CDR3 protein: CASIREGRTDTQYF. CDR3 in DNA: TGTGCCAGCATACGGGAGGGCCGGACAGATACGCAGTATTTT.

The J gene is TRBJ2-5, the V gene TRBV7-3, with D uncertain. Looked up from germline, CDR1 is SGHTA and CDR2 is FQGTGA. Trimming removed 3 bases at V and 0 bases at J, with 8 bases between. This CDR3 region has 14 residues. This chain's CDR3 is CASSFLPDQETQYF. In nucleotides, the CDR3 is TGTGCCAGCAGCTTTCTGCCAGACCAAGAGACCCAGTACTTC.

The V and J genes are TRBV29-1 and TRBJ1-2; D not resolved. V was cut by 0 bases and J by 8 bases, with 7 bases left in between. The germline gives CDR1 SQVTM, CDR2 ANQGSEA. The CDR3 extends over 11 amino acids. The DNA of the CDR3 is TGCAGCGTTGAAGAACAGTGGGGCTACACCTTC. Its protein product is CSVEEQWGYTF.

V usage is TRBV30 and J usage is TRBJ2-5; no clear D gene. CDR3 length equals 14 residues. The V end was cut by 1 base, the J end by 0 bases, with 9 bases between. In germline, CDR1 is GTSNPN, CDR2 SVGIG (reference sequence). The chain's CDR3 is CAWSGSLHQETQYF. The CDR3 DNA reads TGTGCCTGGAGTGGGTCACTACACCAAGAGACCCAGTACTTC.

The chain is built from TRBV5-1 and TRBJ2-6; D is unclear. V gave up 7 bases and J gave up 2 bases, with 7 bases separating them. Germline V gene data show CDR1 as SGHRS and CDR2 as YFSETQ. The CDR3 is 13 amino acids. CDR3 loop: CASGQTGANVLTF. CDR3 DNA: TGCGCCAGCGGGCAAACTGGGGCCAACGTCCTGACTTTC.

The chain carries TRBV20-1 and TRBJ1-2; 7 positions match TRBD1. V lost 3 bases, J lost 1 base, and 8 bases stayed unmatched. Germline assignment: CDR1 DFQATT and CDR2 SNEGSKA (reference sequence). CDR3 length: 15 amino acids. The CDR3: CSASSPGGDNYGYTF. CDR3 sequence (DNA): TGCAGTGCTAGTTCTCCAGGGGGTGATAACTATGGCTACACCTTC.

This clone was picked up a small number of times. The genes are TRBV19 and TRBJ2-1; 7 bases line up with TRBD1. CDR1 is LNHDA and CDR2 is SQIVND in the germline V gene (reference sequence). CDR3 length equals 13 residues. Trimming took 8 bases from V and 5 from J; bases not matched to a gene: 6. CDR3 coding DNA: TGTGCCAGTCGAAGACAGGGAGACAATGAGCAGTTCTTC. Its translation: CASRRQGDNEQFF. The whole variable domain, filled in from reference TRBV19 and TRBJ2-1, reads DGGITQSPKYLFRKEGQNVTLSCEQNLNHDAMYWYRQDPGQGLRLIYYSQIVNDFQKGDIAEGYSVSREKKESFPLTVTSAQKNPTAFYLCASRRQGDNEQFFGPGTRLTVL.

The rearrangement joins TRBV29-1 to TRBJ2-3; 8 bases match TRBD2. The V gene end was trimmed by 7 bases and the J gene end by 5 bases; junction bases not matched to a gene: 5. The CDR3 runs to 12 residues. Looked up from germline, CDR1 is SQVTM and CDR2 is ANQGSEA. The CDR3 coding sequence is TGCAGCGCAGACACTAGCGGAGATACGCAGTATTTT. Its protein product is CSADTSGDTQYF.

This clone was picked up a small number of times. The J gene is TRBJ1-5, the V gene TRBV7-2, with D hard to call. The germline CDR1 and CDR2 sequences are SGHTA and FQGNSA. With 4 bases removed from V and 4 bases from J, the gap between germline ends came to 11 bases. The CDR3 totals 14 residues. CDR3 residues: CASSSRSGNQPQHF. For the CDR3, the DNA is TGTGCCAGCAGCTCTCGGTCCGGGAATCAGCCCCAGCATTTT.

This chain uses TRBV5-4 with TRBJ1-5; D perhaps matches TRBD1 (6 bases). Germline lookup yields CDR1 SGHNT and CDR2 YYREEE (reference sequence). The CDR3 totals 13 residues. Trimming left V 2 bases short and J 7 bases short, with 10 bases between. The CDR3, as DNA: TGTGCCAGCAGCTTACAGGGAAACCAGCCCCAGCATTTT. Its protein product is CASSLQGNQPQHF.

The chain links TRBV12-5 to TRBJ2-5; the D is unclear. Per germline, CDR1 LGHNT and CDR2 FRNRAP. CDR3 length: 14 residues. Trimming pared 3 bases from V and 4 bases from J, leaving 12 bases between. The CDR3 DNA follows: TGTGCTAGTGGTTTTTCAGGAACCCCAGAGACCCAGTACTTC. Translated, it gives CASGFSGTPETQYF.

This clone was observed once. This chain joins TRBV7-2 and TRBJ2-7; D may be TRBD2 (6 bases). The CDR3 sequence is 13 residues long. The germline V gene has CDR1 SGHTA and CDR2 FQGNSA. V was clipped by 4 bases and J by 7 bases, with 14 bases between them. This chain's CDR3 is CASSYNRRGEQYF. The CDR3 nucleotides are TGTGCCAGCAGCTATAATCGGAGGGGAGAGCAGTACTTC.

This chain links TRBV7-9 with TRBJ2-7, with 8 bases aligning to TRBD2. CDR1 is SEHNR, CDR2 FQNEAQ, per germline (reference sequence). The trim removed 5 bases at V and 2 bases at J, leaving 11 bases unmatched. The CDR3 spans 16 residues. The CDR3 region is CASSKGTSLSPYEQYF. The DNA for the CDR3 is TGTGCCAGCAGCAAAGGGACTAGTCTGTCCCCCTACGAGCAGTACTTC.

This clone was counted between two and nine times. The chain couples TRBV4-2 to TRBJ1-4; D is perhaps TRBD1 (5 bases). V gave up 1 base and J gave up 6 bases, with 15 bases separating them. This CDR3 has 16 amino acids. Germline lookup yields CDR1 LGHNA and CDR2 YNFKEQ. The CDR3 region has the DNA TGTGCCAGCAGCCAAGCCAACTCAAGGGGCGATGAAAAACTGTTTTTT. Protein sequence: CASSQANSRGDEKLFF.

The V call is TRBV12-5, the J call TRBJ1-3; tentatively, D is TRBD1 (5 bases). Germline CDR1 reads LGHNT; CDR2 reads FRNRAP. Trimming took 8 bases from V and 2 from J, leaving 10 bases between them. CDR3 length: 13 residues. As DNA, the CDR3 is TGTGCTAGTTTTAGGGGCCCTGGAAACACCATATATTTT. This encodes CASFRGPGNTIYF.

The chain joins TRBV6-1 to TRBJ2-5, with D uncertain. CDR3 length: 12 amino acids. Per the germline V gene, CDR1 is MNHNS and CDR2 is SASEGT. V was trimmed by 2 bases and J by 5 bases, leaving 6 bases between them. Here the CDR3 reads CASSEIVETQYF. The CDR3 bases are TGTGCCAGCAGTGAAATAGTCGAGACCCAGTACTTC.

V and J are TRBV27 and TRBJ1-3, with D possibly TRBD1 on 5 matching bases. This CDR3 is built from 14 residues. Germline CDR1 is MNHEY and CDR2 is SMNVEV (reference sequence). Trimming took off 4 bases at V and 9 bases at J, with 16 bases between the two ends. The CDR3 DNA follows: TGTGCCAGCAGTTCGCCCCTCCGGGGGTCCACCATATATTTT. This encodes CASSSPLRGSTIYF.

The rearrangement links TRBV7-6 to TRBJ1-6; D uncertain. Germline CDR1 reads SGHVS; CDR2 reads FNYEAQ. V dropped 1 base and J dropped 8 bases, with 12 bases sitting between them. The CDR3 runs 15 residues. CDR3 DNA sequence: TGTGCCAGCAGCTTAGGTCCAGAGCGGGATTCACCCCTCCACTTT. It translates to CASSLGPERDSPLHF.

CDR3 nucleotides: TGTGCCAGCAGCTTAACTAGCGGGCTTACTAGCACAGATACGCAGTATTTT. Translating gives CASSLTSGLTSTDTQYF. The chain recombines TRBV7-3 with TRBJ2-3; 7 bases line up with TRBD2. There are 17 residues in the CDR3. Germline CDR1 SGHTA, CDR2 FQGTGA. V was clipped by 0 bases and J by 0 bases; unmatched bases: 6.

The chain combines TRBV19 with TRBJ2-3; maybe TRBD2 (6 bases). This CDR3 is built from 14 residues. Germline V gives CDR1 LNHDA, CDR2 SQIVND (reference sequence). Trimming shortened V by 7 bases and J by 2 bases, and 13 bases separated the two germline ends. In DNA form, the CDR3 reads TGTGCCAGTACCTCGGGAGTGCCCACAGATACGCAGTATTTT. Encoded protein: CASTSGVPTDTQYF.

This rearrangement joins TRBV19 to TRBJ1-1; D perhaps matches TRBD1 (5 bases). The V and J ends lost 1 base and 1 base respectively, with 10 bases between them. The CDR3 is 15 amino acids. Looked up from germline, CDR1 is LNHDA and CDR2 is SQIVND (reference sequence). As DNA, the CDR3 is TGTGCCAGTAGTATAGGGGGGGGAGCGAACACTGAAGCTTTCTTT. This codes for CASSIGGGANTEAFF.

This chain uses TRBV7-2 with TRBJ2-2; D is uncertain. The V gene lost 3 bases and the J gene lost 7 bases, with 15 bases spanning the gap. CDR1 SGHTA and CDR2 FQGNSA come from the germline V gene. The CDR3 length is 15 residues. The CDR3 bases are TGTGCCAGCAGCTTCCGTCCGGGTGTCGGCGGGGAGCTGTTTTTT. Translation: CASSFRPGVGGELFF.

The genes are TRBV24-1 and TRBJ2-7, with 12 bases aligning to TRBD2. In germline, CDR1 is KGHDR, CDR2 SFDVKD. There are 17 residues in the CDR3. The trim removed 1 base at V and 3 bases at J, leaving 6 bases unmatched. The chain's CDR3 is CATSDFSRTSGIYEQYF. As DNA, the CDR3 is TGTGCCACCAGTGATTTTTCGCGGACTAGCGGGATCTACGAGCAGTACTTC.